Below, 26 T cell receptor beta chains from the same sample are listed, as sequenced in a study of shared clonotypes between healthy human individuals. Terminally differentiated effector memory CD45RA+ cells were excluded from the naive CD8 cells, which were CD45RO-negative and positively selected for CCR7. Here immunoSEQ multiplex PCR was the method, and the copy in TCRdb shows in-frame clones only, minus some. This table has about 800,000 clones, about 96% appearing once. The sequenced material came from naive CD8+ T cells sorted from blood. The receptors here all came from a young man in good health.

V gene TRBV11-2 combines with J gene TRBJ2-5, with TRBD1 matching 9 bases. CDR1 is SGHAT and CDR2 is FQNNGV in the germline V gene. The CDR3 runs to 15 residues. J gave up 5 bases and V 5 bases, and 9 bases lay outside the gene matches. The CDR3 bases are TGTGCCAGCAGCCTCACAGGGGGCGAATATGAGACCCAGTACTTC. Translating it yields CASSLTGGEYETQYF.

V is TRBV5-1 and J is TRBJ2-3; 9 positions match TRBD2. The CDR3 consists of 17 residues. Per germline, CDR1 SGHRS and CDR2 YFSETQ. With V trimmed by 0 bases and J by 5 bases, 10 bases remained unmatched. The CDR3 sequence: CASSLGWGGRAEDTQYF. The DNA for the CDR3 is TGCGCCAGCAGCTTGGGATGGGGCGGGAGGGCCGAAGATACGCAGTATTTT.

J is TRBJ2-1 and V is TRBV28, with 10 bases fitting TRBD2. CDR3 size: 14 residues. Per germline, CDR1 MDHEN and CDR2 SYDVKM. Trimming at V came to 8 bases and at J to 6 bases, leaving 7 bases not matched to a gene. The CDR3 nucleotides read TGTGCCAGCGGTCAGCGGGAGGGGGTCAATGAGCAGTTCTTC. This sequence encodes CASGQREGVNEQFF.

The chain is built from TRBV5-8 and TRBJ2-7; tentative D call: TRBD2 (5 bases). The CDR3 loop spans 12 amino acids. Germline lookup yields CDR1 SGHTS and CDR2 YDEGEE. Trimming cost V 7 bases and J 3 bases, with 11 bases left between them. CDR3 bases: TGTGCCAGCGAGGGATGGTTCTACGAGCAGTACTTC. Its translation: CASEGWFYEQYF.

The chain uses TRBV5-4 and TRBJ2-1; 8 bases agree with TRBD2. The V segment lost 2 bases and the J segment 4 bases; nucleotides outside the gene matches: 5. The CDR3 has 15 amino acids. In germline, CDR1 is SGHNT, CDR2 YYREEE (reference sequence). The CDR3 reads CASSLISGDYNEQFF. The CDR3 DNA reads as TGTGCCAGCAGCTTAATTAGCGGGGATTACAATGAGCAGTTCTTC.

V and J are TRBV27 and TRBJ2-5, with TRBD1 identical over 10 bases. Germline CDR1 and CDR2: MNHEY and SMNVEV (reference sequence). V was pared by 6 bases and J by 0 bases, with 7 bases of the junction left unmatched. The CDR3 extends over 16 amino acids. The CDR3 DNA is TGTGCCAGCAGCCGGGGACAGGGGACGTACCAAGAGACCCAGTACTTC. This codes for CASSRGQGTYQETQYF.

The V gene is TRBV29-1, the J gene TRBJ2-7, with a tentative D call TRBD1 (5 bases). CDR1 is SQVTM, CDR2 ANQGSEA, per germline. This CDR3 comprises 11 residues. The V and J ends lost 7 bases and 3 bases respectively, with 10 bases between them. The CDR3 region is CSAADSYEQYF. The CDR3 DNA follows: TGCAGCGCCGCCGACAGCTACGAGCAGTACTTC.

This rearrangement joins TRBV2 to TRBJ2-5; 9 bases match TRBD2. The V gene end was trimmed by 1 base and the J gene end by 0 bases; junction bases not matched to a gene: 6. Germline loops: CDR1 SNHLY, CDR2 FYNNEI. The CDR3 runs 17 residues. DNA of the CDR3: TGTGCCAGCAGTGAAGTAGCGGGAGACGGCTACCAAGAGACCCAGTACTTC. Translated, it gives CASSEVAGDGYQETQYF.

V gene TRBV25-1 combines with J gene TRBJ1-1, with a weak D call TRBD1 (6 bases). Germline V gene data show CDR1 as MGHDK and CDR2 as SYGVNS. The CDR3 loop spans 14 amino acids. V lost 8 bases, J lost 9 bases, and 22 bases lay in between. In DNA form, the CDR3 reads TGTGCCAGCGGCGACCTATTACCTGGGGGGCAAGCTTTCTTT. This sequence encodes CASGDLLPGGQAFF.

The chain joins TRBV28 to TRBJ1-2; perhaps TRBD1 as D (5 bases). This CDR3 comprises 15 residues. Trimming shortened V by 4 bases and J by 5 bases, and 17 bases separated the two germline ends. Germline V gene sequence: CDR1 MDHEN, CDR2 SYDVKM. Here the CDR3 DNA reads TGTGCCAGCAGTTCGCTCCGCCAGGGAGGATATGGCTACACCTTC. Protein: CASSSLRQGGYGYTF.

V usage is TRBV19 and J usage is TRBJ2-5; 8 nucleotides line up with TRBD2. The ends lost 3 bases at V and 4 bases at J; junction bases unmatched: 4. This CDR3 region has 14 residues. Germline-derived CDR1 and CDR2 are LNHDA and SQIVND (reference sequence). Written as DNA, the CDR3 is TGTGCCAGTAGTATGGGGACTAGTTCAGAGACCCAGTACTTC. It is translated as CASSMGTSSETQYF.

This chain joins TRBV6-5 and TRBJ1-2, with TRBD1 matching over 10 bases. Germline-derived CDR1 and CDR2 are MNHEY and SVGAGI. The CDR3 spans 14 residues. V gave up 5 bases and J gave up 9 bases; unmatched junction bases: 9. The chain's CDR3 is CASSQGTGERSYTF. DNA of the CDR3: TGTGCCAGCAGTCAAGGGACAGGGGAACGTAGCTACACCTTC.

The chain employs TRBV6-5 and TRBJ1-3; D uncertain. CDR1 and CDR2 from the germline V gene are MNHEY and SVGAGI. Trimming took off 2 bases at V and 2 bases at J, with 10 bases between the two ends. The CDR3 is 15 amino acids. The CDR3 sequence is CASSYDRTTGNTIYF. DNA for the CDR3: TGTGCCAGCAGTTACGACCGAACAACTGGAAACACCATATATTTT.

CDR3 protein: CASSQLAGPSGEQFF. The CDR3 DNA reads TGTGCCAGCAGCCAATTGGCGGGACCGTCTGGAGAGCAGTTCTTC. J is TRBJ2-1 and V is TRBV4-2; possibly TRBD2 for D (6 bases). This CDR3 has 15 residues. Germline-derived CDR1 and CDR2 are LGHNA and YNFKEQ. V lost 2 bases and J 10 bases, leaving 18 bases between the germline ends.

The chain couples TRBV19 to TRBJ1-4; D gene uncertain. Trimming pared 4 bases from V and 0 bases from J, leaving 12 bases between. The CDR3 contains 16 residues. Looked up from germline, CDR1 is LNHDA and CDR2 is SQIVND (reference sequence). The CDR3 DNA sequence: TGTGCCAGTAGTACCTTGACCTTGGCAACTAATGAAAAACTGTTTTTT. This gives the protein CASSTLTLATNEKLFF.

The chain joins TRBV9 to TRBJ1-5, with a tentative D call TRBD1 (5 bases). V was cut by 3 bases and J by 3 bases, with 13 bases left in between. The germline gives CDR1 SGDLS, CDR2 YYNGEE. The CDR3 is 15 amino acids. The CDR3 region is CASSAEGHANQPQHF. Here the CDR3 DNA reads TGTGCCAGCAGCGCGGAAGGACACGCCAATCAGCCCCAGCATTTT.

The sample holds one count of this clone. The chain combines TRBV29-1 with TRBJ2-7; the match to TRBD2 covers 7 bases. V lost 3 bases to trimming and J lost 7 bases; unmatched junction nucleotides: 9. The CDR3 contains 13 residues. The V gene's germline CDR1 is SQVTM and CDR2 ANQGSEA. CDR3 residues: CSVDGGSVSEQYF. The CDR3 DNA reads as TGCAGCGTTGATGGCGGGAGTGTGAGTGAGCAGTACTTC.

In nucleotides, the CDR3 is TGTGCCAGCAGGAATGACCGAGGGGGTTACACTGAAGCTTTCTTT. Its translation is CASRNDRGGYTEAFF. The rearrangement joins TRBV2 to TRBJ1-1, with D possibly matching TRBD1 (6 bases). With 6 bases removed from V and 3 bases from J, the gap between germline ends came to 17 bases. Per germline, CDR1 SNHLY and CDR2 FYNNEI. The CDR3 is 15 residues long. Full variable domain (remainder filled in from reference TRBV2 and TRBJ1-1): EPEVTQTPSHQVTQMGQEVILRCVPISNHLYFYWYRQILGQKVEFLVSFYNNEISEKSEIFDDQFSVERPDGSNFTLKIRSTKLEDSAMYFCASRNDRGGYTEAFFGQGTRLTVV.

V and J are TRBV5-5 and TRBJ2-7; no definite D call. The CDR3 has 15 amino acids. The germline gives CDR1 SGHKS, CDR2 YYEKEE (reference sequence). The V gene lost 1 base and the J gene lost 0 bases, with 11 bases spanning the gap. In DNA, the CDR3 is TGTGCCAGCAGCTTGTACCGCAGGAGCTCCTACGAGCAGTACTTC. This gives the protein CASSLYRRSSYEQYF.

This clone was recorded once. DNA of the CDR3: TGTGCCAGCAGTTCGGTGGGAGGTCCTTACAATGAGCAGTTCTTC. Translating gives CASSSVGGPYNEQFF. This chain links TRBV27 with TRBJ2-1, with D tentatively TRBD2 (6 bases). This CDR3 region has 15 residues. The germline V gene encodes CDR1 MNHEY and CDR2 SMNVEV (reference sequence). Between the trimmed V and J ends, which lost 4 bases and 4 bases, there was a span of 14 bases.

The CDR3 nucleotides are TGCAGCGGACGGACAGGGGATCCCGGGGAGCTGTTTTTT. This gives the protein CSGRTGDPGELFF. The chain employs TRBV29-1 and TRBJ2-2; 9 nucleotides agree with TRBD1. There are 13 residues in the CDR3. J lost 6 bases, V lost 7 bases, and 6 bases had no gene match. Germline lookup yields CDR1 SQVTM and CDR2 ANQGSEA.

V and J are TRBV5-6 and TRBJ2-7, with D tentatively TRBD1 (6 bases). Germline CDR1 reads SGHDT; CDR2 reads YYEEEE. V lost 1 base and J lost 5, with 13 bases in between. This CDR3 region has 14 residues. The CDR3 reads CASSLRNRVHEQYF. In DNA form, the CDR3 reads TGTGCCAGCAGCTTGAGGAACAGGGTACACGAGCAGTACTTC.

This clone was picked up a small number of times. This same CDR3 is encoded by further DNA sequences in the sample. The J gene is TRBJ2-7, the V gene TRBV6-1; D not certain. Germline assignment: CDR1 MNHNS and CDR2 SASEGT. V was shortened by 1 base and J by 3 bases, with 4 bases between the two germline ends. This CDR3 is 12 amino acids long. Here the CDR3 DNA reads TGTGCCAGCAGTGAAGAAGGCTACGAGCAGTACTTC. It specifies CASSEEGYEQYF.

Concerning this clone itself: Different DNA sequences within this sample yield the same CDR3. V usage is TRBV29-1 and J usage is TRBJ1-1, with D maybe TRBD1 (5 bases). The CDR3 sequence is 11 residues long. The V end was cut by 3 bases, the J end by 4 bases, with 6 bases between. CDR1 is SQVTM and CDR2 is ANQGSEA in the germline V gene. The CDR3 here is CSVDQGTEAFF. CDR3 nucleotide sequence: TGCAGCGTTGACCAGGGCACTGAAGCTTTCTTT.

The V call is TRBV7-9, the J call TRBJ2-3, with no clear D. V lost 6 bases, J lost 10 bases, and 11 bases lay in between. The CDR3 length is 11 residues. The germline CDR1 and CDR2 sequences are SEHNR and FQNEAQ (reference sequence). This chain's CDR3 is CASSFSLPQYF. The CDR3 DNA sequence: TGTGCCAGCAGTTTTAGCCTGCCGCAGTATTTT.

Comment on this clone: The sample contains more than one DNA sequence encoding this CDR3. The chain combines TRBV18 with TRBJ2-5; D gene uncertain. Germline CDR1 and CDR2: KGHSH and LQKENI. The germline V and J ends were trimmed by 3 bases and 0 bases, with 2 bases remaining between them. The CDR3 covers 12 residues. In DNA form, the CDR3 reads TGTGCCAGCTCACCCTACCAAGAGACCCAGTACTTC. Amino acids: CASSPYQETQYF.